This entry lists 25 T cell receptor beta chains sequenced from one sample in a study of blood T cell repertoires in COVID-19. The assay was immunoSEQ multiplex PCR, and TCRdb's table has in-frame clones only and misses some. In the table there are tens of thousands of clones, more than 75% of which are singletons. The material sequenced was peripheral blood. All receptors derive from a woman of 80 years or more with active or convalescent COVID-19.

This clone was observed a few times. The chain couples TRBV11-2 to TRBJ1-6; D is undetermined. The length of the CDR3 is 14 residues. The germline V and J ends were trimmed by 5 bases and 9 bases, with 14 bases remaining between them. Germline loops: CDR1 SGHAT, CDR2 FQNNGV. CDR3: CASSTTNSVSPLHF. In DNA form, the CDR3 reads TGTGCCAGCAGCACCACTAATTCAGTTTCACCCCTCCACTTT.

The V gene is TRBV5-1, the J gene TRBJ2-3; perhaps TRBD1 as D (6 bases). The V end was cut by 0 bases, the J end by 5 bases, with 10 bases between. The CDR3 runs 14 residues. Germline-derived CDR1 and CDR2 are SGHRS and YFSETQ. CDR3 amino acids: CASSLAQGRDTQYF. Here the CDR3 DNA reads TGCGCCAGCAGCTTGGCGCAGGGGAGAGATACGCAGTATTTT.

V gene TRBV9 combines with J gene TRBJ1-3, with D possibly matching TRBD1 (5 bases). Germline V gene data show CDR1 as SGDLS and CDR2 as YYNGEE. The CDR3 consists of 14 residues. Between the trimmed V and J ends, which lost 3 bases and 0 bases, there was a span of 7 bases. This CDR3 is CASSETVSGNTIYF. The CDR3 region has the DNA TGTGCCAGCAGCGAGACAGTCTCTGGAAACACCATATATTTT. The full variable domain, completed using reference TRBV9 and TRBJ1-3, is DSGVTQTPKHLITATGQRVTLRCSPRSGDLSVYWYQQSLDQGLQFLIQYYNGEERAKGNILERFSAQQFPDLHSELNLSSLELGDSALYFCASSETVSGNTIYFGEGSWLTVV.

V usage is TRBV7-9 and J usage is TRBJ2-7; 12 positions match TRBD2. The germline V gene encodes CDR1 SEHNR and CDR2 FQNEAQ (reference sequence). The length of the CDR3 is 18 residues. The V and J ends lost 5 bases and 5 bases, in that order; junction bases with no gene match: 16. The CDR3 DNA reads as TGTGCCAGCAGCCTCCCGGTACTCGGACTAGCGGGGCCACACGAGCAGTACTTC. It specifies CASSLPVLGLAGPHEQYF.

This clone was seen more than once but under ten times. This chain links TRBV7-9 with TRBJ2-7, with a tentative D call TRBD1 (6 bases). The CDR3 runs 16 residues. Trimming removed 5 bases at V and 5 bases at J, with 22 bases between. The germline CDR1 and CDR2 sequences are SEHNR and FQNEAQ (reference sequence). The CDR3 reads CASSPLTPSNRDEQYF. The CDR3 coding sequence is TGTGCCAGCAGCCCCTTGACCCCTAGTAACAGGGACGAGCAGTACTTC.

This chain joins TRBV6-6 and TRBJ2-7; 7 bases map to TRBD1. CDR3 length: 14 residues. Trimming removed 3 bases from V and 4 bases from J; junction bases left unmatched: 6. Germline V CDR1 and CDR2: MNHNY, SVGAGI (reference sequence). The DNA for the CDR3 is TGTGCCAGCAGTTATGGGACAGCGGAGTACGAGCAGTACTTC. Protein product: CASSYGTAEYEQYF.

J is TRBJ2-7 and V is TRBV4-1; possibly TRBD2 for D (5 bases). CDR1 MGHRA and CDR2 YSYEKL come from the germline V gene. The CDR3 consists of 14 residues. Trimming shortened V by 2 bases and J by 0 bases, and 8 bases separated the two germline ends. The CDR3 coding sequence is TGCGCCAGCAGCCAACTCGGGGACTCCTACGAGCAGTACTTC. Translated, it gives CASSQLGDSYEQYF.

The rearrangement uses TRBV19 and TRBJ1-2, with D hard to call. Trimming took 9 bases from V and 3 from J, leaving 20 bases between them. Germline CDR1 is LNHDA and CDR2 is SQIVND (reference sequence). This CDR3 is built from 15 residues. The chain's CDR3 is CASSLRRAQDYGYTF. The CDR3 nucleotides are TGTGCCAGCTCTCTAAGGAGGGCGCAGGACTATGGCTACACCTTC.

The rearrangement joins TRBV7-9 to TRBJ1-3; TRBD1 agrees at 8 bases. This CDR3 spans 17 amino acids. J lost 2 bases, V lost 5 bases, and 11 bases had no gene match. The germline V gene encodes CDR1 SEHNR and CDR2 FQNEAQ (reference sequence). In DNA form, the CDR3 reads TGTGCCAGCAGCGTCTTTAGGACAGGGCCGACTGGAAACACCATATATTTT. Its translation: CASSVFRTGPTGNTIYF.

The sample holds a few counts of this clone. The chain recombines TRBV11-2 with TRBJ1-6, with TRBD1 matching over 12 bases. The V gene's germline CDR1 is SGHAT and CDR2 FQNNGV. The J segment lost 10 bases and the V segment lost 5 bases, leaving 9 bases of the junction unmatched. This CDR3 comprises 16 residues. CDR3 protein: CASSGSGTGGKSPLHF. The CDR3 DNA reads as TGTGCCAGCAGCGGATCCGGGACAGGGGGCAAATCACCCCTCCACTTT. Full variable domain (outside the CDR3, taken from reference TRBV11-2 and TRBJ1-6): EAGVAQSPRYKIIEKRQSVAFWCNPISGHATLYWYQQILGQGPKLLIQFQNNGVVDDSQLPKDRFSAERLKGVDSTLKIQPAKLEDSAVYLCASSGSGTGGKSPLHFGNGTRLTVT.

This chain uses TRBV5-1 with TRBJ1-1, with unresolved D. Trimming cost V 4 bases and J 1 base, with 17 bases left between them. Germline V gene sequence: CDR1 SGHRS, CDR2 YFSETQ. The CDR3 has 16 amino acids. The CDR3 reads CASSATVSTANTEAFF. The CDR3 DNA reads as TGCGCCAGCAGCGCCACTGTGTCCACAGCGAACACTGAAGCTTTCTTT.

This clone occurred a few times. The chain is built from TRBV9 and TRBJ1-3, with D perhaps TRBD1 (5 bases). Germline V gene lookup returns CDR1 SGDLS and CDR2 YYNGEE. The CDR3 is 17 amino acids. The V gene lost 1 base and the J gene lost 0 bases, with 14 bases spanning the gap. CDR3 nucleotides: TGTGCCAGCAGCGTAAGTCAGGGAAGCTACTCTGGAAACACCATATATTTT. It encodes CASSVSQGSYSGNTIYF.

CDR3 residues: CASRTGGPYEQYF. The CDR3 bases are TGTGCCAGCCGGACGGGAGGGCCCTACGAGCAGTACTTC. The chain combines TRBV28 with TRBJ2-7; 8 nucleotides match TRBD2. This CDR3 is built from 13 residues. The V gene's germline CDR1 is MDHEN and CDR2 SYDVKM. J gave up 2 bases and V 8 bases, and 5 bases lay outside the gene matches. Full variable domain (remainder filled in from reference TRBV28 and TRBJ2-7): DVKVTQSSRYLVKRTGEKVFLECVQDMDHENMFWYRQDPGLGLRLIYFSYDVKMKEKGDIPEGYSVSREKKERFSLILESASTNQTSMYLCASRTGGPYEQYFGPGTRLTVT.

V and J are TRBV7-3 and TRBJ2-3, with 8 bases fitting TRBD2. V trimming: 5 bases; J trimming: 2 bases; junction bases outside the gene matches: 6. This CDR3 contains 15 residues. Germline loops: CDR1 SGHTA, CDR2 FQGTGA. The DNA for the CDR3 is TGTGCCAGCAGCCGTGCGGGGGGTCTCACAGATACGCAGTATTTT. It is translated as CASSRAGGLTDTQYF.

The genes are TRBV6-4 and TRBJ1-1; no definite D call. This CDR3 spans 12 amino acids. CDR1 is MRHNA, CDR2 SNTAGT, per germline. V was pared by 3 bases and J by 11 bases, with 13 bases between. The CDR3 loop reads CASSERAHWAFF. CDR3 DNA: TGTGCCAGCAGTGAGAGGGCTCATTGGGCTTTCTTT.

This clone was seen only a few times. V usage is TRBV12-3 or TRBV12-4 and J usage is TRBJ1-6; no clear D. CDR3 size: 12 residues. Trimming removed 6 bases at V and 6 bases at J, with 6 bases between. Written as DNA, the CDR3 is TGTGCCAGCAGGGCAACTAATTCACCCCTCCACTTT. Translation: CASRATNSPLHF.

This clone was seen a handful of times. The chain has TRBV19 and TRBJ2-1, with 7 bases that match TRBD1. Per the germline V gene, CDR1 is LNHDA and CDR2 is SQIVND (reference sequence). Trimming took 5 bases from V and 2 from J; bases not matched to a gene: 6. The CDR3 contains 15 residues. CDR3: CASSPGQDPYNEQFF. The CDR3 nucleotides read TGTGCCAGTAGTCCTGGACAGGACCCCTACAATGAGCAGTTCTTC.

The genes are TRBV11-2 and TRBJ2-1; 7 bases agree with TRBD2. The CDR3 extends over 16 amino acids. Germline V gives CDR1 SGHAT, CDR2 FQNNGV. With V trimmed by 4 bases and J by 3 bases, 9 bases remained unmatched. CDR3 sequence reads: CASSSLAGPIYNEQFF. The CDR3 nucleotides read TGTGCCAGCAGCTCCTTAGCGGGTCCCATCTACAATGAGCAGTTCTTC.

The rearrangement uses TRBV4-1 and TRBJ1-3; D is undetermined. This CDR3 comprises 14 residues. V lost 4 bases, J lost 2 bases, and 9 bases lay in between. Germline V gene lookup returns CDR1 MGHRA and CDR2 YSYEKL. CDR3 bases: TGCGCCAGCAGCCTTAAGAGAGCTGGAAACACCATATATTTT. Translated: CASSLKRAGNTIYF.

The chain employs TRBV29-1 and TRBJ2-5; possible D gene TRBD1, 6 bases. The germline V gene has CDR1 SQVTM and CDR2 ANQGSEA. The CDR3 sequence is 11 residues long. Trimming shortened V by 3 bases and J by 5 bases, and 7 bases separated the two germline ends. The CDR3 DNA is TGCAGCGTTGAGAGGGGGGAGACCCAGTACTTC. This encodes CSVERGETQYF.

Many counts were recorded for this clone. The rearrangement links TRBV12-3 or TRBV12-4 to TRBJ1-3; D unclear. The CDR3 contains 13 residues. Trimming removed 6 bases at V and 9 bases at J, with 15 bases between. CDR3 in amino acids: CASRPDIRPTIYF. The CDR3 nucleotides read TGTGCCAGCAGACCAGACATCCGTCCCACCATATATTTT.

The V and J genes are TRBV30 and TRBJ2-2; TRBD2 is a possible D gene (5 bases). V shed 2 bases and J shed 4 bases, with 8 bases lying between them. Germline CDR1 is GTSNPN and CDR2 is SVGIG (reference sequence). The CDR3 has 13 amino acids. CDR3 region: CAWSKSGTGELFF. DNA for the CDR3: TGTGCCTGGAGTAAAAGCGGCACCGGGGAGCTGTTTTTT.

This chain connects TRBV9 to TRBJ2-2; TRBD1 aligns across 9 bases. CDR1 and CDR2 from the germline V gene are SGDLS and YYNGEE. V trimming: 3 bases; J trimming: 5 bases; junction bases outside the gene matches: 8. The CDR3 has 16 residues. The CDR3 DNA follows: TGTGCCAGCAGCGCCCAACAGGGGGCAATTACCGGGGAGCTGTTTTTT. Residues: CASSAQQGAITGELFF.

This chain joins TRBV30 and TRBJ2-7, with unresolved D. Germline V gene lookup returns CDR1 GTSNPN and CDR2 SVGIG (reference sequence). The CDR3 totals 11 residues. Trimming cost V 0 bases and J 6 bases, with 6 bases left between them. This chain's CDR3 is CAWSVSGEQYF. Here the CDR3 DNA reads TGTGCCTGGAGTGTATCGGGCGAGCAGTACTTC.

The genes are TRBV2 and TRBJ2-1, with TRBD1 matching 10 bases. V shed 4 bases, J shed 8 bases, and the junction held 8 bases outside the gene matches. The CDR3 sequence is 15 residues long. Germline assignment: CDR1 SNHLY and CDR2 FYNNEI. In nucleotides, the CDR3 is TGTGCCAGCAGTGGATCGGACAGGGGGTACGATGAGCAGTTCTTC. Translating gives CASSGSDRGYDEQFF.